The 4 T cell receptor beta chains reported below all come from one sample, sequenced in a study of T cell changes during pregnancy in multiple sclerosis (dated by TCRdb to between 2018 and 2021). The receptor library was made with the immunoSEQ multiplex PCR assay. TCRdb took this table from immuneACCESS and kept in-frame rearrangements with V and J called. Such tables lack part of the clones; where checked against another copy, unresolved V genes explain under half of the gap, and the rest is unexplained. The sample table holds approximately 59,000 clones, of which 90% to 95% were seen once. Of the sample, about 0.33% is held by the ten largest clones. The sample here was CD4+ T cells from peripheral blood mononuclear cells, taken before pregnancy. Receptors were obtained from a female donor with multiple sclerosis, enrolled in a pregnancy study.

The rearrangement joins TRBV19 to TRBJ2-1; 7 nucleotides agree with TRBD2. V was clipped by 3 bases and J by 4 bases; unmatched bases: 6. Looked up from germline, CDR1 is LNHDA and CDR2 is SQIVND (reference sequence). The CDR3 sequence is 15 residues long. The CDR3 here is CASSIITGGYNEQFF. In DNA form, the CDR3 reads TGTGCCAGTAGTATCATAACGGGAGGATACAATGAGCAGTTCTTC.

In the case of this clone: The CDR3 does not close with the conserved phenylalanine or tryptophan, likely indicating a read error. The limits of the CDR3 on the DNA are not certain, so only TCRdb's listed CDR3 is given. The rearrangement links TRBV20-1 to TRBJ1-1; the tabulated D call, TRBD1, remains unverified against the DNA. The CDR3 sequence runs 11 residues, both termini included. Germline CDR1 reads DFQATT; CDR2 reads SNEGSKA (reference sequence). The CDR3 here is CSARVAGSLLV.

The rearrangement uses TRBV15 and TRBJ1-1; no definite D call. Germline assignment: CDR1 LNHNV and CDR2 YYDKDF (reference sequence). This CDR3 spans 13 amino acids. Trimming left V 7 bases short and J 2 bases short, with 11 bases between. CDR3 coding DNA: TGTGCCACCAAGGTCGGGGAAAACACTGAAGCTTTCTTT. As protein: CATKVGENTEAFF.

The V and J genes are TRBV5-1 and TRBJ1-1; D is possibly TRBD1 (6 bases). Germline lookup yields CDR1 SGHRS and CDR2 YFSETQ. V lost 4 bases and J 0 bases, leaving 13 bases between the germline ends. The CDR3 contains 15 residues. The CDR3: CASSPLGQLNTEAFF. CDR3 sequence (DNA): TGCGCCAGCAGCCCTCTAGGACAGTTGAACACTGAAGCTTTCTTT.